The following is a T cell receptor (beta chain) sequence with its context. Its target is unknown. The primer mix had 60 Vbeta and 13 Jbeta primers. The repertoire was sequenced with immunoSEQ multiplex PCR; TCRdb's copy has only in-frame clones and lacks some. This sample has under 200,000 clones, with about three quarters found just once. This entry comes from a study of cytomegalovirus exposure and HLA in healthy donors. Points from the study as a whole: Fewer N-insertions than the roughly 630-donor mean were reportedly shown by an Asian-associated ancestry cluster in a later analysis. Common viral pathogens (according to a later analysis) appeared linked to several of the most significant clusters. Several V segments, TRBV6-2 and TRBV6-3 among them, could not be told apart and were dropped.

Germline CDR1 and CDR2: SGHTA and FQGNSA. The CDR3 loop spans 15 amino acids. With 2 bases clipped from V and 2 bases from J, the junction kept 5 bases outside the gene matches. J is TRBJ2-7 and V is TRBV7-2; TRBD2 aligns across 8 bases. The sample was PBMCs. The TCR comes from a man aged 35 to 55 in good health and CMV-seronegative. The CDR3 reads CASSLTAGGTYEQYF. The CDR3 region has the DNA TGTGCCAGCAGCTTAACGGCGGGGGGTACCTACGAGCAGTACTTC.